This entry lists 20 T cell receptor beta chains sequenced from one sample in a study of blood T cell repertoires in COVID-19. Profiled with immunoSEQ multiplex PCR; TCRdb holds only in-frame clones, not every one. Of some 390,000 clones listed, around 89% are singletons. The sample taken for sequencing was peripheral blood. The source of these receptors is a woman aged 40 to 49 with COVID-19, enrolled during active disease.

The chain's CDR3 is CASQSGGYGYTF. The CDR3 bases are TGTGCCAGCCAATCAGGGGGCTATGGCTACACCTTC. This chain joins TRBV19 and TRBJ1-2; 7 nucleotides line up with TRBD1. V lost 9 bases, J lost 4 bases, and 5 bases stayed unmatched. The germline V gene has CDR1 LNHDA and CDR2 SQIVND (reference sequence). This CDR3 has 12 amino acids.

Notes on this clone: At the DNA level, this CDR3 is encoded by other sequences in the same sample as well. The gene calls are TRBV7-2 and TRBJ1-6; TRBD1 matches 11 bases. This CDR3 has 15 residues. The junction had 4 bases not matched to a gene; V was cut back by 5 bases and J by 7 bases. Germline loops: CDR1 SGHTA, CDR2 FQGNSA. The CDR3 spells CASSLRTGGNSPLHF. The CDR3 DNA sequence: TGTGCCAGCAGCCTACGGACAGGGGGCAATTCACCCCTCCACTTT.

The chain employs TRBV6-2 or TRBV6-3 and TRBJ2-7; 7 bases fit TRBD1. The CDR3 loop spans 12 amino acids. CDR1 is MNHEY, CDR2 SVGEGT, per germline. V trimming: 4 bases; J trimming: 6 bases; junction bases outside the gene matches: 3. In DNA, the CDR3 is TGTGCCAGCAGTTTCGGACAGGTCGAGCAGTACTTC. Translating gives CASSFGQVEQYF.

CDR3 amino acids: CASSDGGGLAKNIQYF. CDR3 in DNA: TGTGCCAGCAGCGACGGCGGGGGACTAGCCAAAAACATTCAGTACTTC. The rearrangement joins TRBV6-6 to TRBJ2-4; 7 bases line up with TRBD2. Germline values: CDR1 MNHNY, CDR2 SVGAGI (reference sequence). This CDR3 region has 16 residues. V lost 6 bases to trimming and J lost 0 bases; unmatched junction nucleotides: 8.

This clone appeared once. The J gene is TRBJ1-3, the V gene TRBV21-1; TRBD1, the table's D call, was not compared with the DNA. TRBV21-1 is classified as a pseudogene. This CDR3 spans 17 amino acids. CDR3 loop: CASSHQVGTISGNTIYF. The CDR3 coding sequence is TGTGCCAGCAGCCATCAAGTGGGCACCATCTCTGGAAACACCATATATTTT.

V and J are TRBV29-1 and TRBJ2-7; 7 bases fit TRBD2. Trimming removed 6 bases from V and 2 bases from J; junction bases left unmatched: 7. The CDR3 totals 13 residues. Germline V gene sequence: CDR1 SQVTM, CDR2 ANQGSEA. This CDR3 reads CSVLGLEPYEQYF. The CDR3 DNA reads TGCAGCGTCTTAGGACTAGAACCCTACGAGCAGTACTTC.

CDR3 sequence: CASSLAPGVGQNTIYF. The CDR3 DNA sequence: TGCGCCAGCAGCTTGGCCCCGGGGGTAGGGCAAAACACCATATATTTT. J is TRBJ1-3 and V is TRBV5-1; the D gene is possibly TRBD1 (5 bases). The V and J ends lost 0 bases and 6 bases respectively, with 16 bases between them. Germline loops: CDR1 SGHRS, CDR2 YFSETQ. The CDR3 extends over 16 amino acids.

This chain links TRBV7-3 with TRBJ1-3; a weak D match, TRBD1 (6 bases). Germline lookup yields CDR1 SGHTA and CDR2 FQGTGA. Trimming took off 5 bases at V and 2 bases at J, with 13 bases between the two ends. The length of the CDR3 is 15 residues. The CDR3 is CASSPTGTTGNTIYF. The CDR3, as DNA: TGTGCCAGCAGCCCTACAGGGACGACTGGAAACACCATATATTTT.

This chain uses TRBV7-9 with TRBJ2-1; 9 bases are shared with TRBD2. Losses at the gene ends were 2 bases for V and 7 bases for J; bases not matched to a gene: 15. Germline loops: CDR1 SEHNR, CDR2 FQNEAQ (reference sequence). CDR3 length equals 18 residues. CDR3 residues: CASSLRGRREGPRNEQFF. The CDR3 region has the DNA TGTGCCAGCAGCTTAAGGGGCCGGCGGGAGGGCCCTAGAAATGAGCAGTTCTTC. The full variable domain, its missing parts supplied by reference TRBV7-9 and TRBJ2-1, is DTGVSQNPRHKITKRGQNVTFRCDPISEHNRLYWYRQTLGQGPEFLTYFQNEAQLEKSRLLSDRFSAERPKGSFSTLEIQRTEQGDSAMYLCASSLRGRREGPRNEQFFGPGTRLTVL.

The V and J genes are TRBV2 and TRBJ2-6; no clear D. The length of the CDR3 is 15 residues. CDR1 and CDR2 from the germline V gene are SNHLY and FYNNEI. Trimming removed 5 bases at V and 4 bases at J, with 12 bases between. CDR3 loop: CASSPTASGANVLTF. The CDR3 nucleotides read TGTGCCAGCAGTCCTACAGCCTCCGGGGCCAACGTCCTGACTTTC. The variable domain in full, completed from reference TRBV2 and TRBJ2-6, reads EPEVTQTPSHQVTQMGQEVILRCVPISNHLYFYWYRQILGQKVEFLVSFYNNEISEKSEIFDDQFSVERPDGSNFTLKIRSTKLEDSAMYFCASSPTASGANVLTFGAGSRLTVL.

Worth noting for this clone: The same CDR3 is also encoded by other DNA sequences in this sample. The chain links TRBV9 to TRBJ2-3, with no clear D. The CDR3 runs 14 residues. V was cut by 0 bases and J by 0 bases, with 5 bases left in between. Germline CDR1 and CDR2: SGDLS and YYNGEE. The CDR3 protein is CASSVGTSTDTQYF. The CDR3 DNA reads TGTGCCAGCAGCGTAGGTACTAGCACAGATACGCAGTATTTT. Using reference TRBV9 and TRBJ2-3 for the parts outside the CDR3, the full variable domain is DSGVTQTPKHLITATGQRVTLRCSPRSGDLSVYWYQQSLDQGLQFLIQYYNGEERAKGNILERFSAQQFPDLHSELNLSSLELGDSALYFCASSVGTSTDTQYFGPGTRLTVL.

The chain couples TRBV7-3 to TRBJ2-2; D call uncertain. V was pared by 3 bases and J by 0 bases, with 8 bases between. The CDR3 is 15 amino acids. Germline V gives CDR1 SGHTA, CDR2 FQGTGA. The CDR3 spells CASSLNFANTGELFF. CDR3 in DNA: TGTGCCAGCAGCTTGAACTTTGCGAACACCGGGGAGCTGTTTTTT.

This clone was picked up one time. Other nucleotide sequences in the sample specify the same CDR3. This chain uses TRBV7-2 with TRBJ1-1; tentative D call: TRBD1 (5 bases). Germline lookup yields CDR1 SGHTA and CDR2 FQGNSA. This CDR3 has 14 amino acids. V lost 1 base, J lost 1 base, and 7 bases lay in between. Here the CDR3 DNA reads TGTGCCAGCAGCTTAGGGGGCGCGAACACTGAAGCTTTCTTT. This sequence encodes CASSLGGANTEAFF.

The CDR3 DNA reads TGTGCCAGCAGCTCGTTGGGACAGGGGAATCAGCCCCAGCATTTT. This codes for CASSSLGQGNQPQHF. This chain uses TRBV7-6 with TRBJ1-5; 10 positions match TRBD1. The germline gives CDR1 SGHVS, CDR2 FNYEAQ. J was trimmed by 4 bases and V by 4 bases; bases with no gene match: 4. The CDR3 covers 15 residues.

This clone was counted a single time. The chain employs TRBV14 and TRBJ1-1; the D is unclear. The V and J ends lost 2 bases and 1 base respectively, with 11 bases between them. CDR3 size: 15 residues. CDR1 SGHDN and CDR2 FVKESK come from the germline V gene. The CDR3 DNA follows: TGTGCCAGCAGCCAATCTTCCCGGAGGAACACTGAAGCTTTCTTT. This sequence encodes CASSQSSRRNTEAFF.

The count of this clone is one. This chain uses TRBV9 with TRBJ2-3, with no clear D. Germline values: CDR1 SGDLS, CDR2 YYNGEE. The CDR3 runs 15 residues. V was shortened by 0 bases and J by 5 bases, with 13 bases between the two germline ends. CDR3 nucleotide sequence: TGTGCCAGCAGCGTAGGCCCCCGCGTTGGAGATACGCAGTATTTT. As protein: CASSVGPRVGDTQYF.

The CDR3 region is CASSLSSGQGSYEQYF. CDR3 bases: TGTGCCAGCAGTTTGTCCTCGGGACAGGGTTCCTACGAGCAGTACTTC. This chain connects TRBV27 to TRBJ2-7; 9 nucleotides agree with TRBD1. Germline V gene data show CDR1 as MNHEY and CDR2 as SMNVEV (reference sequence). The CDR3 length is 16 residues. J lost 1 base, V lost 3 bases, and 7 bases had no gene match.

The chain employs TRBV6-5 and TRBJ1-4; TRBD1 aligns across 8 bases. CDR3 size: 14 residues. CDR1 is MNHEY, CDR2 SVGAGI, per germline. Trimming took 4 bases from V and 7 from J; bases not matched to a gene: 5. The CDR3 DNA reads as TGTGCCAGCAGTTGGACAGGGAAAGGTGAAAAACTGTTTTTT. This gives the protein CASSWTGKGEKLFF.

The chain uses TRBV3-1 (or the pseudogene TRBV3-2) and TRBJ2-5; D is ambiguous. This CDR3 has 14 amino acids. The V end was cut by 4 bases, the J end by 5 bases, with 14 bases between. Germline CDR1 and CDR2: LGHDT and YNNKEL (reference sequence). The CDR3 sequence is CASSPEVVWETQYF. In DNA, the CDR3 is TGTGCCAGCAGCCCCGAGGTAGTGTGGGAGACCCAGTACTTC.

This sequence joins TRBV6-2 or TRBV6-3 and TRBJ1-5; the D is unclear. V shed 4 bases and J shed 4 bases, with 14 bases lying between them. Looked up from germline, CDR1 is MNHEY and CDR2 is SVGEGT. This CDR3 is built from 15 residues. CDR3 sequence reads: CASSLLGSLNQPQHF. The CDR3, as DNA: TGTGCCAGCAGTTTGCTGGGCTCCCTTAATCAGCCCCAGCATTTT.